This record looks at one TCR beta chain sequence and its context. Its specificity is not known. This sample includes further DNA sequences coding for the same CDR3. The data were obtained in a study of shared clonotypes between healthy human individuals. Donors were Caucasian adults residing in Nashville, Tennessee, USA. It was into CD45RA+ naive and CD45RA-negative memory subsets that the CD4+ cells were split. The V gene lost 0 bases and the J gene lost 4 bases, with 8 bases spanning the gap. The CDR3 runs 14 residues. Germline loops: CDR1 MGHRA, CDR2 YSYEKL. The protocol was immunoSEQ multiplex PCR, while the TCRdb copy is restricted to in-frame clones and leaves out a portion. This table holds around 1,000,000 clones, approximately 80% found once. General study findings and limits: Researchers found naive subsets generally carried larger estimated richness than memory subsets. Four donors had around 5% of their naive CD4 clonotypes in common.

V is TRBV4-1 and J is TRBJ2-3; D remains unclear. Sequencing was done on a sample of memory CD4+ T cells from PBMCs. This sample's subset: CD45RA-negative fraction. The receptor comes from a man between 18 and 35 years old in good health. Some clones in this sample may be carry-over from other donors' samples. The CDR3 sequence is CASSQDPRADTQYF. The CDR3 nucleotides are TGCGCCAGCAGCCAAGATCCTCGCGCAGATACGCAGTATTTT.